This T cell receptor beta chain was retrieved from a study of blood T cell repertoires in COVID-19. About the research overall: In each case, the material was cDNA or gDNA derived from T cells, B-cell-depleted T cells, or PBMCs.

In the authors' methods: The assay estimated nucleated cells by amplifying reference gene primers. Some clones are missing from TCRdb's copy, which holds only in-frame ones; the method was immunoSEQ multiplex PCR. V, J and clone size were drawn from that table, and D and trimming were deduced from the DNA. The sample yields roughly 220,000 clones, 86% seen once. The germline CDR1 and CDR2 sequences are MNHEY and SMNVEV (reference sequence). Between the trimmed V and J ends, which lost 5 bases and 4 bases, there was a span of 3 bases. CDR3 length equals 11 residues. Seattle's enrolled individuals joined amid active infection and were then monitored longitudinally.

The TCR was taken from a woman aged 50 to 60 with COVID-19, enrolled during active disease. What was sequenced was peripheral blood. The rearrangement joins TRBV27 to TRBJ1-5, with D unresolved. CDR3 in amino acids: CASSLNQPQHF. For the CDR3, the DNA is TGTGCCAGCAGTCTTAATCAGCCCCAGCATTTT.